These T cell receptor beta chains were read from a single sample in a study of beta chain features in type 1 diabetes. Measured with immunoSEQ multiplex PCR; TCRdb has only the in-frame clones, and not every one. The top ten hold 0.03% to 0.045% of the sample, which has 600,000 or so clones, over 12% seen once. The sequenced sample consisted of naive CD4+ T cells from blood. The receptors stem from a man younger than 35 with type 1 diabetes. The CDR3 runs from the conserved cysteine through the conserved F or W. The D gene is left open where the match is weak. Clone size is stated in some rows and not others, as once, few, many or a class when expanded.

CDR3nt	CDR3aa	abundance	v_gene	j_gene	d_gene
TGTGCCAGCAGACAAACAGGGTACAATCAGCCCCAGCATTTT	CASRQTGYNQPQHF	few	TRBV11-2	TRBJ1-5	.
TGTGCCAGCAGCGTAGGAGGTTCAACCTACGAGCAGTACTTC	CASSVGGSTYEQYF	few	TRBV9	TRBJ2-7	.
TGCAGTGCCGAGGGATCTGGCTACACCTTC	CSAEGSGYTF	.	TRBV20-1	TRBJ1-2	.
TGTGCCTGGAGTTTTCCCTATCGGGGGCTGTCTGGAAACACCATATATTTT	CAWSFPYRGLSGNTIYF	.	TRBV30	TRBJ1-3	.
TGTGCCAGCAGCTGGGACAGGGGCTACGAGCAGTACTTC	CASSWDRGYEQYF	.	TRBV27	TRBJ2-7	TRBD1
TGCGCCAGCAGCTTCGCGGGGCCGATTGCCTACGAGCAGTACTTC	CASSFAGPIAYEQYF	few	TRBV5-1	TRBJ2-7	.
TGTGCCAGCTCACCAGGCGACGGTTGGCCCCAGCATTTT	CASSPGDGWPQHF	few	TRBV18	TRBJ1-5	.
TGTGCCAGCAGCAAGGGGCTGAACACTGAAGCTTTCTTT	CASSKGLNTEAFF	few	TRBV14	TRBJ1-1	.
TGTGCCAGCAGCCGACTACAGGGCAGCTATGGCTACACCTTC	CASSRLQGSYGYTF	few	TRBV7-9	TRBJ1-2	.
TGTGCCAGCAGTTACACTTCAATCGACTACGAGCAGTACTTC	CASSYTSIDYEQYF	.	TRBV6-5	TRBJ2-7	.
TGTGCCTGGGCCAACTTGAATGAAAAACTGTTTTTT	CAWANLNEKLFF	.	TRBV30	TRBJ1-4	.
TGCAGCGTTAGGAGGGCGTACATTCAGTACTTC	CSVRRAYIQYF	.	TRBV29-1	TRBJ2-4	.
TGTGCCTGGAGTTCCCTAGCGGTTTCCGAGACCCAGTACTTC	CAWSSLAVSETQYF	.	TRBV30	TRBJ2-5	TRBD2
TGTGCCAGTGAAGCGCGAACCGGGACAGTCACGTCTGGGGCCAACGTCCTGACTTTC	CASEARTGTVTSGANVLTF	.	TRBV19	TRBJ2-6	TRBD1
TGTGCCAGCAGTTCCCATGAGATACAGGGGGCCGGGGACAATGAGCAGTTCTTC	CASSSHEIQGAGDNEQFF	few	TRBV7-2	TRBJ2-1	TRBD1
TGCGCCAGCAGCTTGGTAAGACTAGGTTTTTCCTACGAGCAGTACTTC	CASSLVRLGFSYEQYF	few	TRBV5-1	TRBJ2-7	.
TGTGCCATCAGTGGTTACAGGGAGATGAGGCACGAGCAGTACTTC	CAISGYREMRHEQYF	.	TRBV10-3	TRBJ2-7	.
TGTGCCAGCAGCCCCCCACTACTAGCGGACTACAATGAGCAGTTCTTC	CASSPPLLADYNEQFF	.	TRBV7-3	TRBJ2-1	TRBD2
TGTGCCAGCAGGTTCCGGGACAGGGGGACTTTCTTT	CASRFRDRGTFF	.	TRBV7-2	TRBJ1-1	TRBD1
TGTGCCAGCAGCTTAGATTACCAGGCTTCCAACGTCCTGACTTTC	CASSLDYQASNVLTF	few	TRBV11-2	TRBJ2-6	.
TGTGCCAGCAGCCTTCGGGAGGGAGAGACCCAGTACTTC	CASSLREGETQYF	few	TRBV7-8	TRBJ2-5	TRBD2
TGTGCCTGGAGTGGACAGGGCTACGAGCAGTACTTC	CAWSGQGYEQYF	.	TRBV30	TRBJ2-7	TRBD1
TGTGCCACCAGCAGAGATCCGGGGGGTAACTATGGCTACACCTTC	CATSRDPGGNYGYTF	.	TRBV15	TRBJ1-2	.
TGTGCCAGCAGCTTACCCCCGCAGACCCAGTACTTC	CASSLPPQTQYF	few	TRBV7-2	TRBJ2-5	.
TGTGCCAGCAGCCCTAGGTTGCGGACGGAATCCTACGAGCAGTACTTC	CASSPRLRTESYEQYF	.	TRBV21-1	TRBJ2-7	.
TGTGCCAGTGGCCGGAGGTCTGAAGCTTTCTTT	CASGRRSEAFF	.	TRBV19	TRBJ1-1	.
TGCGCCAGCAGAGCAGGGGTTATGGAGGATACGCAGTATTTT	CASRAGVMEDTQYF	few	TRBV4-3	TRBJ2-3	.
TGTGCCAGCAGCGTAGTTCTGGGAAGCTCCTACAATGAGCAGTTCTTC	CASSVVLGSSYNEQFF	.	TRBV9	TRBJ2-1	.
TGTGCCAGTCGTCCAGGATTTGATGGTCCGACCGGGGAGCTGTTTTTT	CASRPGFDGPTGELFF	.	TRBV7-9	TRBJ2-2	.
TGTGCCAGCAGCTTGGCCCAACTAGCGAGGAACACCGGGGAGCTGTTTTTT	CASSLAQLARNTGELFF	few	TRBV5-6	TRBJ2-2	TRBD2
TGCGCCAGCAGCCAAGAGGCTACCGGTCTTCAGTACTTC	CASSQEATGLQYF	.	TRBV4-1	TRBJ2-4	.
TGTGCCAGCAGTTTAATGATACCGGGGAATGAGCAGTTCTTC	CASSLMIPGNEQFF	.	TRBV28	TRBJ2-1	.
TGTGCCAGCAGCGACCGGGGTGGTTCCTACAATGAGCAGTTCTTC	CASSDRGGSYNEQFF	few	TRBV9	TRBJ2-1	.
TGCAGCGTTGAAGCGAGAGGGTACTCGGATGAAAAACTGTTTTTT	CSVEARGYSDEKLFF	.	TRBV29-1	TRBJ1-4	.